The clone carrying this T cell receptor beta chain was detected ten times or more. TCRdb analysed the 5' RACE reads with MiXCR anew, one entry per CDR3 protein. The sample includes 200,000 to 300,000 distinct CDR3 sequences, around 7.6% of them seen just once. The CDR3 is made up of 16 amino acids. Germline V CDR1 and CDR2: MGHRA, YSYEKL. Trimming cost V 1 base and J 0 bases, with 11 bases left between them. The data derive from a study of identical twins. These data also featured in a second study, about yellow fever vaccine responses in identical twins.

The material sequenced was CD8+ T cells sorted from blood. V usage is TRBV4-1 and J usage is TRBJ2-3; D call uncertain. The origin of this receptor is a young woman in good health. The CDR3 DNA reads TGCGCCAGCAGCCAAGTGCAGGTGAAGAGCACAGATACGCAGTATTTT. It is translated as CASSQVQVKSTDTQYF.